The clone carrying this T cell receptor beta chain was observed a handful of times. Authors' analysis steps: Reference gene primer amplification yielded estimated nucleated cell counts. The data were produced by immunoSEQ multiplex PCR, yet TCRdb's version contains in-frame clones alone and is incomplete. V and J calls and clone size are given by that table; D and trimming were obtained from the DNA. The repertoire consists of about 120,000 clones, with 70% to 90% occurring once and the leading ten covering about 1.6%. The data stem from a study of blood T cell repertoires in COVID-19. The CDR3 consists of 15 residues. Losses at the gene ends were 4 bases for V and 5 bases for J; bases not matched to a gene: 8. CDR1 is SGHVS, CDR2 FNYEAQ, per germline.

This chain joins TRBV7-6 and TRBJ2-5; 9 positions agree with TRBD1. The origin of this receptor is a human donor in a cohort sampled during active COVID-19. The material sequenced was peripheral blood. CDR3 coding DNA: TGTGCCAGCAGCTCTGAGACAGGGGGAGACGAGACCCAGTACTTC. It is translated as CASSSETGGDETQYF.